The 21 T cell receptor beta chains listed next were all sequenced from one sample in a study of neurological immune-mediated disorders. TCRdb itself ran the 5' RACE reads through MiXCR, one entry per CDR3 protein. The sample yields 84,000 or so distinct CDR3 sequences, approximately 10% seen once. Sequenced material: PBMCs. The receptor source for this set is a man aged 40-50 years in good health.

At least ten counts were recorded for this clonotype. This CDR3 is CASSQGGGQTYGYTF. CDR3 in DNA: TGTGCCAGCAGCCAAGGGGGTGGACAGACTTATGGCTACACCTTC. The rearrangement joins TRBV4-2 to TRBJ1-2; D perhaps matches TRBD1 (6 bases). With 1 base removed from V and 5 bases from J, the gap between germline ends came to 14 bases. The CDR3 consists of 15 residues. CDR1 LGHNA and CDR2 YNFKEQ come from the germline V gene.

To note about this clonotype: It may be a read error: a sequence one base away is much more abundant. This chain links TRBV6-2 or TRBV6-3 with TRBJ1-5; D gene ambiguous. Trimming shortened V by 6 bases and J by 6 bases, and 12 bases separated the two germline ends. CDR1 MNHEY and CDR2 SVGEGT come from the germline V gene. CDR3 length: 13 amino acids. CDR3 nucleotides: TGTGCCAGCAGAGGGCTTAACAGTCAGCCCCAGCATTTT. Residues: CASRGLNSQPQHF.

This clonotype was picked up a small number of times. The J gene is TRBJ1-1, the V gene TRBV2; 8 bases are shared with TRBD1. CDR1 SNHLY and CDR2 FYNNEI come from the germline V gene. The CDR3 runs to 14 residues. The V segment lost 11 bases and the J segment 5 bases; nucleotides outside the gene matches: 13. CDR3 protein: CAAQTQGARTEAFF. CDR3 in DNA: TGTGCCGCCCAAACGCAGGGGGCGCGAACTGAAGCTTTCTTT.

This clonotype was observed many times. As DNA, the CDR3 is TGTGCCAGCAGCGACAGGGATAACACCGGGGAGCTGTTTTTT. Encoded protein: CASSDRDNTGELFF. The chain carries TRBV9 and TRBJ2-2, with D perhaps TRBD1 (6 bases). The germline V gene encodes CDR1 SGDLS and CDR2 YYNGEE. The CDR3 contains 14 residues. Trimming removed 3 bases at V and 2 bases at J, with 8 bases between.

This clonotype was found many times. V and J are TRBV15 and TRBJ2-7; D is uncertain. Germline CDR1 and CDR2: LNHNV and YYDKDF (reference sequence). The CDR3 loop spans 13 amino acids. The V gene lost 5 bases and the J gene lost 0 bases, with 8 bases spanning the gap. CDR3 residues: CATSDTYSYEQYF. The CDR3, as DNA: TGTGCCACCAGCGACACCTACTCCTACGAGCAGTACTTC. The whole variable domain, remainder taken from reference TRBV15 and TRBJ2-7, is DAMVIQNPRYQVTQFGKPVTLSCSQTLNHNVMYWYQQKSSQAPKLLFHYYDKDFNNEADTPDNFQSRRPNTSFCFLDIRSPGLGDTAMYLCATSDTYSYEQYFGPGTRLTVT.

This clonotype was counted ten times or more. This rearrangement joins TRBV10-3 to TRBJ2-1; 9 nucleotides match TRBD2. The germline V gene encodes CDR1 ENHRY and CDR2 SYGVKD. The V gene end was trimmed by 0 bases and the J gene end by 0 bases; junction bases not matched to a gene: 6. The CDR3 loop spans 18 amino acids. The CDR3 loop is CAISESLAGWSSYNEQFF. CDR3 nucleotide sequence: TGTGCCATCAGTGAGTCCCTAGCGGGGTGGAGCTCCTACAATGAGCAGTTCTTC.

Concerning this clonotype itself: A much larger clone is a single base away; this may be a read error. The chain recombines TRBV5-6 with TRBJ2-1, with D perhaps assigned TRBD1 or TRBD2 (6 bases each). The CDR3 has 19 amino acids. Germline CDR1 reads SGHDT; CDR2 reads YYEEEE. CDR3 DNA: TGTGCCAGCAAAATCCGGGGGCTCGGCCGGTCCATTCTTTACAATGATCAGTTCTTC. Its translation is CASKIRGLGRSILYNDQFF.

This clonotype has ten or more counts. This sequence joins TRBV6-1 and TRBJ2-3, with D possibly being TRBD1 or TRBD2 (5 bases each). The CDR3 extends over 13 amino acids. CDR1 MNHNS and CDR2 SASEGT come from the germline V gene. V was pared by 5 bases and J by 11 bases, with 17 bases between. DNA for the CDR3: TGTGCCAGCAGTCCCCGACGGGACGGATGGCAGTATTTT. Its translation is CASSPRRDGWQYF.

CDR3 sequence (DNA): TGCGCCAGCAGCTTGCTAAAAGGGGCGCCAGATACGCAGTATTTT. Translation gives CASSLLKGAPDTQYF. The V call is TRBV5-1, the J call TRBJ2-3, with D perhaps matching TRBD1 (5 bases). This CDR3 is 15 amino acids long. V lost 1 base and J lost 4, with 13 bases in between. Germline CDR1 SGHRS, CDR2 YFSETQ.

CDR3 bases: TGTGCCACCCTGATAGCGGGAGGGTACAATGAGCAGTTCTTC. Its protein is CATLIAGGYNEQFF. The V and J genes are TRBV2 and TRBJ2-1, with TRBD2 identical over 11 bases. V gave up 10 bases and J gave up 4 bases; unmatched junction bases: 6. Germline CDR1 and CDR2: SNHLY and FYNNEI. The length of the CDR3 is 14 residues.

This clonotype was recorded at least ten times. The rearrangement links TRBV7-2 to TRBJ1-6; the D gene is possibly TRBD1 (6 bases). Germline CDR1 SGHTA, CDR2 FQGNSA. There are 18 residues in the CDR3. Deletions cut 4 bases from V and 7 bases from J, with 23 bases between. The CDR3 sequence: CASSSPSAGGRRNSPLHF. Here the CDR3 DNA reads TGTGCCAGCAGCTCCCCCTCTGCGGGGGGCCGAAGGAATTCACCCCTCCACTTT.

This clonotype was observed at least ten times. The genes are TRBV15 and TRBJ2-2; 9 bases line up with TRBD1. The germline gives CDR1 LNHNV, CDR2 YYDKDF (reference sequence). J gave up 5 bases and V 4 bases, and 8 bases lay outside the gene matches. This CDR3 has 16 amino acids. The CDR3 region has the DNA TGTGCCACCAGCACACCCAGGACAGGGGCGACCGGGGAGCTGTTTTTT. It specifies CATSTPRTGATGELFF.

The rearrangement uses TRBV15 and TRBJ2-3, with TRBD1 as a possible D gene (5 bases). This CDR3 is built from 14 residues. Germline CDR1 is LNHNV and CDR2 is YYDKDF (reference sequence). The ends were cut back, 10 bases at V and 9 bases at J, with 23 bases in the middle. This CDR3 reads CAIRRDSVDNTQYF. The CDR3 nucleotides are TGTGCCATCAGAAGAGATTCCGTGGACAACACGCAGTATTTT.

This clonotype was counted ten times or more. The chain is built from TRBV29-1 and TRBJ2-2; TRBD2 aligns across 12 bases. CDR1 and CDR2 (germline): SQVTM, ANQGSEA. V shed 0 bases, J shed 6 bases, and the junction held 5 bases outside the gene matches. The CDR3 contains 16 residues. The CDR3 is CSVEDPSGREAGELFF. The CDR3 DNA reads as TGCAGCGTTGAAGATCCTAGCGGGAGGGAGGCCGGGGAGCTGTTTTTT.

This clonotype appeared many times. The V call is TRBV15, the J call TRBJ2-1; no clear D gene. CDR1 is LNHNV and CDR2 is YYDKDF in the germline V gene (reference sequence). V was trimmed by 8 bases and J by 8 bases, leaving 16 bases between them. This CDR3 region has 13 residues. The CDR3 sequence is CATSENRWDEQFF. The CDR3 DNA follows: TGTGCCACCTCAGAGAATAGGTGGGATGAGCAGTTCTTC. Supplemented by reference TRBV15 and TRBJ2-1, the full variable domain reads DAMVIQNPRYQVTQFGKPVTLSCSQTLNHNVMYWYQQKSSQAPKLLFHYYDKDFNNEADTPDNFQSRRPNTSFCFLDIRSPGLGDTAMYLCATSENRWDEQFFGPGTRLTVL.

This clonotype was seen ten or more times. The chain is built from TRBV10-3 and TRBJ1-1; possible D gene TRBD1, 5 bases. Germline-derived CDR1 and CDR2 are ENHRY and SYGVKD. This CDR3 has 13 amino acids. Trimming removed 7 bases at V and 3 bases at J, with 12 bases between. The CDR3: CAITAGLDTEAFF. For the CDR3, the DNA is TGTGCCATCACCGCAGGGTTGGACACTGAAGCTTTCTTT.

This clonotype was picked up many times. The chain carries TRBV6-5 and TRBJ2-7; 8 bases are a match to TRBD1. V was pared by 5 bases and J by 5 bases, with 5 bases of the junction left unmatched. Germline loops: CDR1 MNHEY, CDR2 SVGAGI. The CDR3 has 13 amino acids. As DNA, the CDR3 is TGTGCCAGCAGTGCCAGGGGGCGAGACGAGCAGTACTTC. Translating it yields CASSARGRDEQYF.

This clonotype was seen at least ten times. The chain carries TRBV20-1 and TRBJ2-4; the match to TRBD1 covers 7 bases. CDR3 size: 12 residues. Germline lookup yields CDR1 DFQATT and CDR2 SNEGSKA (reference sequence). V gave up 6 bases and J gave up 5 bases; unmatched junction bases: 4. The CDR3 DNA reads TGCAGTGCCAGGACAGGACAAAACATTCAGTACTTC. Residues: CSARTGQNIQYF.

This clonotype was found many times. This chain joins TRBV6-5 and TRBJ2-5; 7 bases map to TRBD2. The CDR3 loop spans 16 amino acids. Germline-derived CDR1 and CDR2 are MNHEY and SVGAGI. J was trimmed by 4 bases and V by 2 bases; bases with no gene match: 10. CDR3 residues: CASSYTGFGEGETQYF. In DNA form, the CDR3 reads TGTGCCAGCAGTTACACGGGATTTGGGGAGGGAGAGACCCAGTACTTC.

Note on this clonotype: The conserved phenylalanine or tryptophan is not found at the CDR3 terminus, so this likely reflects a read error. The limits of the CDR3 on the DNA are not certain, so only TCRdb's listed CDR3 is given. The chain uses TRBV21-1 and TRBJ1-1. TRBV21-1 is described as a pseudogene. The CDR3 comprises 14 residues, both ends counted. The CDR3 region is CASSPRRGGTEAFY.

In its sample, this clonotype was seen many times. The V and J genes are TRBV11-2 and TRBJ2-1; D is perhaps TRBD2 (5 bases). Between the trimmed V and J ends, which lost 6 bases and 7 bases, there was a span of 16 bases. Germline V gene lookup returns CDR1 SGHAT and CDR2 FQNNGV. This CDR3 has 14 residues. CDR3 nucleotides: TGTGCCAGCAGTCAAGCGGCCACGGGGAATGAGCAGTTCTTC. This gives the protein CASSQAATGNEQFF.